This T cell receptor (beta chain) was sequenced for a study of T cells expressing NK-cell markers. TCRdb reanalyzed the 5' RACE reads, giving one entry per CDR3 protein sequence and no DNA. This sample contains about 550,000 distinct CDR3 sequences. The germline V gene encodes CDR1 LGHNA and CDR2 YSLEER. The CDR3 length is 14 residues. The source of this sequence is a man aged 18 to 30 in good health. The J gene is TRBJ1-6, the V gene TRBV4-3. Sequenced sample: blood T cells: a sorted CD56 or NKG2C T cell subset, CD4+ or CD8+ T cells, or bulk PBMC T cells (not recorded which). The CDR3 sequence is CASSQDLFNSPLHF.